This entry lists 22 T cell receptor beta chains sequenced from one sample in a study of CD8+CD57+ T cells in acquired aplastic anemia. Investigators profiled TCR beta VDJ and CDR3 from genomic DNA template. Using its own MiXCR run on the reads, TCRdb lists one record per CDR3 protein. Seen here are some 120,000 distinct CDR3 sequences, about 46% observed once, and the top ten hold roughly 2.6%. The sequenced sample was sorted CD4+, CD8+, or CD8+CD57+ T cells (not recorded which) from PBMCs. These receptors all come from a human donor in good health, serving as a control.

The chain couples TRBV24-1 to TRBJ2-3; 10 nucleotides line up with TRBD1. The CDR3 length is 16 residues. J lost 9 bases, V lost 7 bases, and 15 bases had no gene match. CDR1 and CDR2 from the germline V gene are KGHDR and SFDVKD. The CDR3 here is CATSTFKTGGRNTQYF. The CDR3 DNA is TGTGCCACCAGCACTTTTAAGACAGGGGGCAGAAACACGCAGTATTTT.

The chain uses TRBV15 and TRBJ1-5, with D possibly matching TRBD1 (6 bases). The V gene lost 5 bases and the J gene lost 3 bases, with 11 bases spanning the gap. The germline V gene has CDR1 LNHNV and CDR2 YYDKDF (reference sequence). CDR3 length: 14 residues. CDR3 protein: CATSGDRLNQPQHF. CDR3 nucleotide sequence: TGTGCCACCAGCGGCGACAGGCTCAATCAGCCCCAGCATTTT.

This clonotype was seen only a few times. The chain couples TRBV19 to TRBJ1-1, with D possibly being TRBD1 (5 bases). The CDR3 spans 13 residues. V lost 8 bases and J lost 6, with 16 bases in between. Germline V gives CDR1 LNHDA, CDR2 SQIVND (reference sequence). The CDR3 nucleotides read TGTGCCAGTCATCGTCAGGGAGGCGCTGAAGCTTTCTTT. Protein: CASHRQGGAEAFF.

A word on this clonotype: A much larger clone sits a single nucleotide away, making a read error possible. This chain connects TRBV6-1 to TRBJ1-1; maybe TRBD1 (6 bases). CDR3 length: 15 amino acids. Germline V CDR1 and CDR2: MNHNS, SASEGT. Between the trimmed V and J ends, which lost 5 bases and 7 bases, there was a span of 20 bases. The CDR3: CASSTPRTVLDEAFF. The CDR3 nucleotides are TGTGCCAGCAGTACCCCTCGGACAGTTCTAGATGAAGCTTTCTTT.

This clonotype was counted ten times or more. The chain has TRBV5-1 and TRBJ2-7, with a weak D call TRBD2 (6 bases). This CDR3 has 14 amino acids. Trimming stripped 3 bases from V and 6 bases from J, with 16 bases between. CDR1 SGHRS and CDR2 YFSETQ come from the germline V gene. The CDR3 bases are TGCGCCAGCAGCTGGGAGTGGGGGGACCGCGAGCAGTACTTC. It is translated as CASSWEWGDREQYF.

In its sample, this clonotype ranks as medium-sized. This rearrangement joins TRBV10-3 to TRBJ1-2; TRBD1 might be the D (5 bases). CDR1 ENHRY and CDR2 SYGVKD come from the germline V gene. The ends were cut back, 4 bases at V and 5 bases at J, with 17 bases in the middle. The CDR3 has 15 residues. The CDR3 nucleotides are TGTGCCATCAGTGGAAGGGGATCCAGTCAGTATGGCTACACCTTC. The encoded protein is CAISGRGSSQYGYTF.

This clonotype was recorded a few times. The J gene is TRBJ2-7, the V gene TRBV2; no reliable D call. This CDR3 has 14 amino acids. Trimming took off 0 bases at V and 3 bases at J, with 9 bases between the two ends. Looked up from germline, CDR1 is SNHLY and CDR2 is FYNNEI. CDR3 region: CASSEAGLGYEQYF. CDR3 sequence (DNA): TGTGCCAGCAGTGAAGCCGGGCTGGGCTACGAGCAGTACTTC.

CDR3 sequence: CASSIARGGRTDTQYF. The CDR3 nucleotides read TGTGCCAGTAGTATTGCGCGGGGGGGCCGGACAGATACGCAGTATTTT. This chain joins TRBV19 and TRBJ2-3, with 9 nucleotides matching TRBD2. V was pared by 3 bases and J by 3 bases, with 7 bases of the junction left unmatched. The CDR3 is 16 amino acids. Germline CDR1 is LNHDA and CDR2 is SQIVND (reference sequence). Full variable domain (outside the CDR3, taken from reference TRBV19 and TRBJ2-3): DGGITQSPKYLFRKEGQNVTLSCEQNLNHDAMYWYRQDPGQGLRLIYYSQIVNDFQKGDIAEGYSVSREKKESFPLTVTSAQKNPTAFYLCASSIARGGRTDTQYFGPGTRLTVL.

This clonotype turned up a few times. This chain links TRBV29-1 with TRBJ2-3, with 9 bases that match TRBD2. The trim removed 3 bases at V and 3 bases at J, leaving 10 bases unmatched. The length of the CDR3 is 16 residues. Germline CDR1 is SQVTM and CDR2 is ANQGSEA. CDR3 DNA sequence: TGCAGCGTTGAGGAGGGAGCGGGAGGTTGGACAGATACGCAGTATTTT. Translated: CSVEEGAGGWTDTQYF.

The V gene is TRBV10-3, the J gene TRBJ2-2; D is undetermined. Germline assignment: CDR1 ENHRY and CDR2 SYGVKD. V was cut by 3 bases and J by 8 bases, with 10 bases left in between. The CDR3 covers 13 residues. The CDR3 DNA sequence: TGTGCCATCAGTGACCTGGGGTCAGGGGAGCTGTTTTTT. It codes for CAISDLGSGELFF.

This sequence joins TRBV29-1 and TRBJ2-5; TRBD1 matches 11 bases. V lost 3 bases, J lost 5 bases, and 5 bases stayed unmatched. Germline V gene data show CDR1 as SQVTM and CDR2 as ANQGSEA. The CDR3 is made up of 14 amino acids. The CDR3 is CSVDGQGAGETQYF. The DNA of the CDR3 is TGCAGCGTTGACGGACAGGGGGCTGGGGAGACCCAGTACTTC.

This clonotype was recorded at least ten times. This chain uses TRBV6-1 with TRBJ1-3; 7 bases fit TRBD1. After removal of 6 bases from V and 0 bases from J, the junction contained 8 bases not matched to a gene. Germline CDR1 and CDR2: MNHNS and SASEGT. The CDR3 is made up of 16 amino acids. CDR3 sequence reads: CASSKGQARSGNTIYF. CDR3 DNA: TGTGCCAGCAGCAAAGGACAGGCCCGCTCTGGAAACACCATATATTTT.

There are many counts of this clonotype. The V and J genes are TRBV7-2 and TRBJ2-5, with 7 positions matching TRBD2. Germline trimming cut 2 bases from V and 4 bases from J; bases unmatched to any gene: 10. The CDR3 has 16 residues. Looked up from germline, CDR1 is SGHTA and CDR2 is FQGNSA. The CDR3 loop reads CASSLLGVSGGETQYF. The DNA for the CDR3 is TGTGCCAGCAGCTTATTAGGGGTGTCGGGGGGAGAGACCCAGTACTTC.

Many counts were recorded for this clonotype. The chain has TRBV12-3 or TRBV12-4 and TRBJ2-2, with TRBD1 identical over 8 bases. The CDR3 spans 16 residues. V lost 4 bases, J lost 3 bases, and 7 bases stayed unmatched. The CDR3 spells CASSSLDREYTGELFF. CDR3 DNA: TGTGCCAGCAGTTCCTTGGACAGGGAGTACACCGGGGAGCTGTTTTTT.

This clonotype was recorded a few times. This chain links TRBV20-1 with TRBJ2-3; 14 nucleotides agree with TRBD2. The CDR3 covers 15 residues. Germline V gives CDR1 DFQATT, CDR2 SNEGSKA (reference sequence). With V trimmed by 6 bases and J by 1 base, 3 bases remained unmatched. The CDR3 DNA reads TGCAGTGCCCCGGGACTAGCGGGGGGCACAGATACGCAGTATTTT. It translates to CSAPGLAGGTDTQYF.

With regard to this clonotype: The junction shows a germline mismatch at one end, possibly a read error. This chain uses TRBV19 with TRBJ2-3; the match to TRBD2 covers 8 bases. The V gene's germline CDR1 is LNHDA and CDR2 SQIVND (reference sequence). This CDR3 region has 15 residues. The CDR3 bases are TGTGCCAGTAGCATCGGGGGGGATCGCACAGATACGCGGTATTTT. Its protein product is CASSIGGDRTDTRYF. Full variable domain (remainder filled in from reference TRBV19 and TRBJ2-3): DGGITQSPKYLFRKEGQNVTLSCEQNLNHDAMYWYRQDPGQGLRLIYYSQIVNDFQKGDIAEGYSVSREKKESFPLTVTSAQKNPTAFYLCASSIGGDRTDTRYFGPGTRLTVL.

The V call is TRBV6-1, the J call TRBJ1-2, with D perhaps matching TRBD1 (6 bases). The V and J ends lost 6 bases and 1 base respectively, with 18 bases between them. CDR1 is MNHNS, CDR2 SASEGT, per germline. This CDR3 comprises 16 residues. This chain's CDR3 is CASRGWGQGHNYGYTF. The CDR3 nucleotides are TGTGCCAGCAGAGGATGGGGGCAGGGGCATAACTATGGCTACACCTTC.

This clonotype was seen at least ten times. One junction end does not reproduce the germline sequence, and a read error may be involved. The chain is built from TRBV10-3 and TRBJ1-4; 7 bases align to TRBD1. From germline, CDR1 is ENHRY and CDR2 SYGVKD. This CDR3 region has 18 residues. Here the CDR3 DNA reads TGTGCCAGCAGTGGGGGAGGACAGGCGACTCAGGGTAATGAAAAACTGTTTTTT. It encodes CASSGGGQATQGNEKLFF.

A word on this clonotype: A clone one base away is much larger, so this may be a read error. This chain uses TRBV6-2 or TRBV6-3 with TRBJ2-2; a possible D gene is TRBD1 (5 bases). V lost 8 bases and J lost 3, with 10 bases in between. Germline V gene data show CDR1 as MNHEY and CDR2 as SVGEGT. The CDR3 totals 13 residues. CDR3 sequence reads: CASGSGYTGELFF. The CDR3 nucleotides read TGTGCCAGCGGTTCAGGGTACACCGGGGAGCTGTTTTTT.

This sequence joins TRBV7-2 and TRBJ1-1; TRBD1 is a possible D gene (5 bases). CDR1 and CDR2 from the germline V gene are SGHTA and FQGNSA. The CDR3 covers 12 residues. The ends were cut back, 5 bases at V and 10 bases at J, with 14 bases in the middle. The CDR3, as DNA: TGTGCCAGCAGCCGCTTTGGACATTCAGCTTTCTTT. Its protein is CASSRFGHSAFF.

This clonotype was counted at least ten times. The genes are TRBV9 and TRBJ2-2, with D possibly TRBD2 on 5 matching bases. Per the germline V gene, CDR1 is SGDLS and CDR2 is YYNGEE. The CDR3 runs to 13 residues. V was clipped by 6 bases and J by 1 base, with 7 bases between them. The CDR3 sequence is CASKGRNTGELFF. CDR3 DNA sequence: TGTGCCAGCAAAGGGAGGAACACCGGGGAGCTGTTTTTT. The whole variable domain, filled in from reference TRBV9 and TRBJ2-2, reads DSGVTQTPKHLITATGQRVTLRCSPRSGDLSVYWYQQSLDQGLQFLIQYYNGEERAKGNILERFSAQQFPDLHSELNLSSLELGDSALYFCASKGRNTGELFFGEGSRLTVL.

As DNA, the CDR3 is TGTGCCAGCAGCCTTCTGCAGGGGGGTCTGAATGAGCAGTTCTTC. Translation: CASSLLQGGLNEQFF. The rearrangement joins TRBV3-1 to TRBJ2-1, with a tentative D call TRBD1 (7 bases). The CDR3 spans 15 residues. The V end was cut by 4 bases, the J end by 7 bases, with 17 bases between. Germline V CDR1 and CDR2: LGHDT, YNNKEL (reference sequence).